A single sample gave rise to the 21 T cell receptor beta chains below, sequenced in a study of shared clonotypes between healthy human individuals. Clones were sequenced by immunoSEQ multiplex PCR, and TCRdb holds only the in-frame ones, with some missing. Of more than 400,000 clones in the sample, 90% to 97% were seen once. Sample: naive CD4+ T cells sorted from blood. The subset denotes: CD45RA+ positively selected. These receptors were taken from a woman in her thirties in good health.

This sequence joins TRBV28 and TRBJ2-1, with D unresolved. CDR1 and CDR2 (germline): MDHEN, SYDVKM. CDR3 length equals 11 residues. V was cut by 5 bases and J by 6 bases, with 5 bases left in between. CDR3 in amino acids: CASSASNEQFF. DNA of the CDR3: TGTGCCAGCAGTGCCAGCAATGAGCAGTTCTTC.

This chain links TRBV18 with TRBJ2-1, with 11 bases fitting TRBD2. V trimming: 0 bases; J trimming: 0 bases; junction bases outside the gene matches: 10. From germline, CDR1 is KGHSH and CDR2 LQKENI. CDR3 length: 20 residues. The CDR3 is CASSPPAGTSGLSSYNEQFF. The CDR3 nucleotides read TGTGCCAGCTCACCACCGGCCGGGACTAGCGGATTAAGCTCCTACAATGAGCAGTTCTTC.

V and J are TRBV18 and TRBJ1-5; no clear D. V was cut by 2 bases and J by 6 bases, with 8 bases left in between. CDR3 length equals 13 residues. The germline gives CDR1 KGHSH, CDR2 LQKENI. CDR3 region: CASSPEHRQPQHF. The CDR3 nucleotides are TGTGCCAGCTCACCAGAACATCGTCAGCCCCAGCATTTT.

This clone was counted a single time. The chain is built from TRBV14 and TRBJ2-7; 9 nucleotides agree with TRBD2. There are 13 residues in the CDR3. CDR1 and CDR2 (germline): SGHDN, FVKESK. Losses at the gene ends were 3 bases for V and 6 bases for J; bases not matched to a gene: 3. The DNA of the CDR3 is TGTGCCAGCAGCCAGGGACTAGCTTCCGAGCAGTACTTC. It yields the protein CASSQGLASEQYF. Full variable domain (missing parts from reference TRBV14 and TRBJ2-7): EAGVTQFPSHSVIEKGQTVTLRCDPISGHDNLYWYRRVMGKEIKFLLHFVKESKQDESGMPNNRFLAERTGGTYSTLKVQPAELEDSGVYFCASSQGLASEQYFGPGTRLTVT.

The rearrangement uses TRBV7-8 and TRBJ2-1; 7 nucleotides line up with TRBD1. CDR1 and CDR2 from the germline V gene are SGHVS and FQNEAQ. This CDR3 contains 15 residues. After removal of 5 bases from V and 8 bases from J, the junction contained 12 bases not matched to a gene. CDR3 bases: TGTGCCAGCAGCCAACGACAGGGTCCTAAGGATGAGCAGTTCTTC. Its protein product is CASSQRQGPKDEQFF.

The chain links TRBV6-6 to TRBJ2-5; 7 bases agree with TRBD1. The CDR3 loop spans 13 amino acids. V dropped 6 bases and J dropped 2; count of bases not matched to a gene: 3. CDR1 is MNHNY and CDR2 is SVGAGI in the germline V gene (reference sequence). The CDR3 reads CASRGTAQETQYF. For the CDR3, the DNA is TGTGCCAGCAGGGGGACAGCACAAGAGACCCAGTACTTC.

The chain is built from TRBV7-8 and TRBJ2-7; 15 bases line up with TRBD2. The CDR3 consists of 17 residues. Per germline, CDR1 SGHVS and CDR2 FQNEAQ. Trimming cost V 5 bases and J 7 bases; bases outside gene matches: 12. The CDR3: CASSSGLAGGDRGEQYF. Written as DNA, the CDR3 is TGTGCCAGCAGCAGCGGACTAGCGGGAGGGGACCGGGGAGAGCAGTACTTC.

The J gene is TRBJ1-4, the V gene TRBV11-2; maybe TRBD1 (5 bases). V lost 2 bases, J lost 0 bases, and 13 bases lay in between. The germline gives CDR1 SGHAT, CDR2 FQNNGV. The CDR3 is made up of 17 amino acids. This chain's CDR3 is CASSLIDRGATNEKLFF. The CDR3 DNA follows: TGTGCCAGCAGCTTAATTGATAGGGGTGCAACTAATGAAAAACTGTTTTTT. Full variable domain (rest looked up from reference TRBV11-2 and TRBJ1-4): EAGVAQSPRYKIIEKRQSVAFWCNPISGHATLYWYQQILGQGPKLLIQFQNNGVVDDSQLPKDRFSAERLKGVDSTLKIQPAKLEDSAVYLCASSLIDRGATNEKLFFGSGTQLSVL.

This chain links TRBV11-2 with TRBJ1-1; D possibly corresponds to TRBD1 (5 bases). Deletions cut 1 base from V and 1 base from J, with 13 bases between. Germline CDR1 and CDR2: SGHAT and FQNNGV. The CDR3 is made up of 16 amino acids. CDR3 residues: CASSLVTQGPNTEAFF. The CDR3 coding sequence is TGTGCCAGCAGCTTAGTAACTCAGGGCCCGAACACTGAAGCTTTCTTT.

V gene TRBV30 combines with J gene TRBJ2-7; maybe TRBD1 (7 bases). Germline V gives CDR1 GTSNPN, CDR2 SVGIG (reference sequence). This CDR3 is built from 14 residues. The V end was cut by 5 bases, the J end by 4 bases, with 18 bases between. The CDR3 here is CAWANGGGAYEQYF. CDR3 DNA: TGTGCCTGGGCAAATGGAGGGGGCGCATACGAGCAGTACTTC.

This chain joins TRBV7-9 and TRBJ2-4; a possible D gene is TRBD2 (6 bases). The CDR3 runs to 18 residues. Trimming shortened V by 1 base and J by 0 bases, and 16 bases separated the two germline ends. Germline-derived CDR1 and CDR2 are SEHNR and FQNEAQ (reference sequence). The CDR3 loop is CASSLGGLTDLAKNIQYF. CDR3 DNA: TGTGCCAGCAGCTTAGGGGGACTTACCGACCTAGCCAAAAACATTCAGTACTTC.

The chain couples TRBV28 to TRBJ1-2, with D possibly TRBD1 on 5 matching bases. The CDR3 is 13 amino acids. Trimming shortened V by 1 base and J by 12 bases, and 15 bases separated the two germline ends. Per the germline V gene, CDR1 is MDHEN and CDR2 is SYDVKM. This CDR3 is CASSLSAGLLHTF. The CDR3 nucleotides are TGTGCCAGCAGTTTATCTGCAGGGCTACTGCACACCTTC.

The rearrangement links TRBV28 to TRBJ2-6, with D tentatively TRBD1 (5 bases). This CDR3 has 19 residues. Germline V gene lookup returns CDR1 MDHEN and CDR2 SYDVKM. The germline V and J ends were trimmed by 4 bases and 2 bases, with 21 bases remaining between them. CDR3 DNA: TGTGCCAGCAGTTCGTCAGGGCCGGACCGACACGCTGGGGCCAACGTCCTGACTTTC. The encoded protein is CASSSSGPDRHAGANVLTF.

CDR3 sequence (DNA): TGTGCCAGCAGTCTAACGACAGGGTTGACCGGGGAGCTGTTTTTT. This encodes CASSLTTGLTGELFF. The J gene is TRBJ2-2, the V gene TRBV27, with 7 bases matching TRBD1. CDR3 length: 15 residues. Per the germline V gene, CDR1 is MNHEY and CDR2 is SMNVEV (reference sequence). V dropped 5 bases and J dropped 5; count of bases not matched to a gene: 8.

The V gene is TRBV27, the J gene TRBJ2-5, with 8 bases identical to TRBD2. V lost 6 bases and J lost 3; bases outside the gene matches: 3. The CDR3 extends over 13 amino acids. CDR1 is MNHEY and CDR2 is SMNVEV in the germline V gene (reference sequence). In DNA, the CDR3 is TGTGCCAGCAGAAAAGCGGGAGAAGAGACCCAGTACTTC. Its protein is CASRKAGEETQYF.

CDR3 sequence reads: CASSSEHTDTQYF. The CDR3 DNA is TGTGCCAGCAGCAGCGAACATACAGATACGCAGTATTTT. The rearrangement joins TRBV6-1 to TRBJ2-3; D is unresolved. From germline, CDR1 is MNHNS and CDR2 SASEGT. V dropped 6 bases and J dropped 3 bases, with 10 bases sitting between them. The CDR3 contains 13 residues.

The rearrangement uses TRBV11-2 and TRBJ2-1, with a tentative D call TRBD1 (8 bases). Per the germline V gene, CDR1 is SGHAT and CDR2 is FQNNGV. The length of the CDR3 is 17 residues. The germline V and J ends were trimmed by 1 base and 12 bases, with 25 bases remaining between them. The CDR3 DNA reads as TGTGCCAGCAGCTTAGGAGGGAAGCGGGACAGGAGTTATTGGCAGTTCTTC. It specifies CASSLGGKRDRSYWQFF.

The CDR3 spells CASRSGAQETQYF. CDR3 sequence (DNA): TGTGCCAGCAGATCAGGGGCGCAGGAGACCCAGTACTTC. J is TRBJ2-5 and V is TRBV5-4, with D possibly being TRBD1 (6 bases). Germline CDR1 is SGHNT and CDR2 is YYREEE (reference sequence). Trimming took off 5 bases at V and 5 bases at J, with 13 bases between the two ends. This CDR3 comprises 13 residues.

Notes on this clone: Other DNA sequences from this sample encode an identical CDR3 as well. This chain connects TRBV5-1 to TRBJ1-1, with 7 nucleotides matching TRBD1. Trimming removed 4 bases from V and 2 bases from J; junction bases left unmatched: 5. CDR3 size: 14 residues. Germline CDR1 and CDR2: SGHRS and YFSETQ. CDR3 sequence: CASSRTGGNTEAFF. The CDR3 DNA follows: TGCGCCAGCAGCCGGACAGGCGGAAACACTGAAGCTTTCTTT.

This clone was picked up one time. The CDR3 nucleotides read TGCGCCAGCTATCTGAGAACTAGTACCGAGGACACCGGGGAGCTGTTTTTT. Its translation is CASYLRTSTEDTGELFF. This chain links TRBV5-1 with TRBJ2-2, with D possibly TRBD2 on 5 matching bases. Trimming removed 7 bases at V and 3 bases at J, with 22 bases between. Germline CDR1 and CDR2: SGHRS and YFSETQ. The CDR3 covers 17 residues.

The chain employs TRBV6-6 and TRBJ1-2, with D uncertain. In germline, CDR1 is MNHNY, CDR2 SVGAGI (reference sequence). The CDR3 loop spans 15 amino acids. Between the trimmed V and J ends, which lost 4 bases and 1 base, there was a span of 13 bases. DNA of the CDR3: TGTGCCAGCAGTTCTGCCGCTGGTGGTAACTATGGCTACACCTTC. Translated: CASSSAAGGNYGYTF.